The 3 T cell receptor beta chains below were found in one sample sequenced in a study of cytomegalovirus exposure and HLA in healthy donors. The study ran its PCR with 60 Vbeta and 13 Jbeta primers. Clones were sequenced by immunoSEQ multiplex PCR, and TCRdb holds only the in-frame ones, with some missing. The sample holds 130,000 to 150,000 clones; 76% are singletons and the top ten take about 1.8%. Sequences were obtained from PBMCs. The receptors were gathered from a middle-aged woman in good health and CMV-seronegative.

This chain joins TRBV11-2 and TRBJ2-1, with unresolved D. There are 13 residues in the CDR3. In germline, CDR1 is SGHAT, CDR2 FQNNGV. Trimming removed 4 bases at V and 6 bases at J, with 10 bases between. CDR3 in amino acids: CASSSRQVNEQFF. As DNA, the CDR3 is TGTGCCAGCAGCTCCCGACAAGTCAATGAGCAGTTCTTC.

The chain couples TRBV27 to TRBJ1-1, with TRBD1 matching over 8 bases. Germline V gives CDR1 MNHEY, CDR2 SMNVEV (reference sequence). The trim removed 6 bases at V and 3 bases at J, leaving 6 bases unmatched. The CDR3 sequence is 14 residues long. As DNA, the CDR3 is TGTGCCAGCAGAACTACAGGGGGGGACACTGAAGCTTTCTTT. Translation: CASRTTGGDTEAFF.

V usage is TRBV7-9 and J usage is TRBJ1-1; D is perhaps TRBD1 (6 bases). CDR1 and CDR2 (germline): SEHNR, FQNEAQ (reference sequence). This CDR3 region has 16 residues. V gave up 0 bases and J gave up 11 bases, with 22 bases separating them. CDR3 sequence: CASSLAGGGHLEDAFF. The CDR3 nucleotides read TGTGCCAGCAGCTTAGCCGGGGGGGGCCATTTAGAGGATGCTTTCTTT.